This TCR beta chain comes out of a study of beta chain features in type 1 diabetes. Points from the study as a whole: Naive, central memory and regulatory TCRB repertoires appeared more similar among patients than healthy donors.

On this clone: Its antigen is unidentified.

CD4+ cells of the naive, central memory, regulatory and stem cell-like memory types were sorted via CD45RO/CCR7/CD25/CD127/CD95/CD27. This CDR3 has 14 residues. Trimming took 0 bases from V and 1 from J, leaving 7 bases between them. Germline V CDR1 and CDR2: SGHNT, YYREEE (reference sequence). Isolated RNA was reverse transcribed in full, so expressed TCRB transcripts were sequenced. Data came from immunoSEQ multiplex PCR; TCRdb stores just in-frame clones and leaves some out. The table has 600,000 to 650,000 clones, roughly a sixth seen once. This chain joins TRBV5-4 and TRBJ1-1; D remains unclear. The TCR originated in a man aged 18 to 35 in good health. Sequenced: naive CD4+ T cells from blood. This chain's CDR3 is CASSLGKTNTEAFF. As DNA, the CDR3 is TGTGCCAGCAGCTTGGGAAAAACGAACACTGAAGCTTTCTTT.